The 21 T cell receptor beta chains given below trace back to one sample, sequenced in a study of T cells in Graves' hyperthyroidism and ophthalmopathy. The TCR beta CDR3 regions underwent amplification using RNA transcripts as the source. A set of HTBI primers served as the primers for a first-round RT-PCR of the TCR CDR3. In TCRdb, the multiplex PCR reads were re-called with MiXCR into one record per CDR3 protein. The table has more than 500,000 distinct CDR3 sequences, around 16% seen once. Sequencing was performed on blood. These receptors were collected from a woman in her twenties or thirties with Graves' hyperthyroidism.

The rearrangement uses TRBV10-3 and TRBJ2-3, with 7 positions matching TRBD2. This CDR3 has 15 residues. The V and J ends lost 3 bases and 2 bases, in that order; junction bases with no gene match: 5. Germline loops: CDR1 ENHRY, CDR2 SYGVKD. The CDR3: CAISESAGYTDTQYF. The CDR3 bases are TGTGCCATCAGTGAATCAGCGGGATACACAGATACGCAGTATTTT.

This clonotype was seen repeatedly, ten times or more. The CDR3: CASSLLAGGPNGELFF. DNA of the CDR3: TGTGCCAGCAGTTTATTGGCGGGAGGGCCGAACGGGGAGCTGTTTTTT. This chain connects TRBV28 to TRBJ2-2, with TRBD2 matching over 9 bases. The length of the CDR3 is 16 residues. The V gene's germline CDR1 is MDHEN and CDR2 SYDVKM. The J segment lost 7 bases and the V segment lost 1 base, leaving 7 bases of the junction unmatched.

The chain carries TRBV28 and TRBJ1-6, with D possibly matching TRBD1 (5 bases). Germline lookup yields CDR1 MDHEN and CDR2 SYDVKM. The CDR3 loop spans 13 amino acids. Trimming removed 8 bases at V and 6 bases at J, with 11 bases between. This chain's CDR3 is CASEGVFNSPLHF. DNA of the CDR3: TGTGCCAGCGAAGGGGTATTTAATTCACCCCTCCACTTT.

This clonotype was recorded at least ten times. J is TRBJ2-1 and V is TRBV5-1; 8 bases are shared with TRBD1. The germline CDR1 and CDR2 sequences are SGHRS and YFSETQ. This CDR3 has 13 residues. Trimming took 3 bases from V and 6 from J; bases not matched to a gene: 2. Here the CDR3 reads CASSSRGRNEQFF. CDR3 in DNA: TGCGCCAGCAGCTCCAGGGGGCGCAATGAGCAGTTCTTC.

This clonotype was seen a few times. A much larger clone sits a single nucleotide away, making a read error possible. This rearrangement joins TRBV12-3 or TRBV12-4 to TRBJ2-3; D gene ambiguous. Trimming shortened V by 6 bases and J by 4 bases, and 20 bases separated the two germline ends. CDR3 length: 16 amino acids. The CDR3, as DNA: TGTGCCAGCAGCCCCCCGGGTTTTCGAGAGGCAGATACGCAGTATTTT. This sequence encodes CASSPPGFREADTQYF.

This clonotype was seen repeatedly, ten times or more. The chain combines TRBV6-2 or TRBV6-3 with TRBJ2-7; 9 bases align to TRBD1. This CDR3 spans 17 amino acids. Germline CDR1 and CDR2: MNHEY and SVGEGT. V shed 2 bases, J shed 2 bases, and the junction held 10 bases outside the gene matches. The CDR3 nucleotides read TGTGCCAGCAGTTACATCCACAGGGGGCCGTTAACCTACGAGCAGTACTTC. Translated, it gives CASSYIHRGPLTYEQYF.

In this sample, this clonotype turned up a few times. In nucleotides, the CDR3 is TGTGCCAGCAGTGAATGGGACAGGGACTACGAGCAGTACTTC. This gives the protein CASSEWDRDYEQYF. The chain uses TRBV6-1 and TRBJ2-7, with TRBD1 matching 9 bases. Germline V gene data show CDR1 as MNHNS and CDR2 as SASEGT. This CDR3 is built from 14 residues. V trimming: 2 bases; J trimming: 3 bases; junction bases outside the gene matches: 2.

This clonotype was found many times. The chain is built from TRBV3-1 and TRBJ2-3, with 11 bases fitting TRBD2. V lost 1 base, J lost 2 bases, and 5 bases stayed unmatched. Germline V gene data show CDR1 as LGHDT and CDR2 as YNNKEL (reference sequence). The CDR3 has 17 residues. This chain's CDR3 is CASSQVRLAGLTDTQYF. CDR3 DNA: TGTGCCAGCAGCCAAGTTAGACTAGCGGGACTCACAGATACGCAGTATTTT.

This clonotype appeared many times. V gene TRBV18 combines with J gene TRBJ1-2, with TRBD1 matching over 12 bases. The germline CDR1 and CDR2 sequences are KGHSH and LQKENI. V trimming: 3 bases; J trimming: 6 bases; junction bases outside the gene matches: 8. The CDR3 spans 16 residues. The CDR3 DNA is TGTGCCAGCTCACCTCGTCGGGACAGGGGGCATAATGGCTACACCTTC. Translation gives CASSPRRDRGHNGYTF. The full variable domain, rest sourced from reference TRBV18 and TRBJ1-2, is NAGVMQNPRHLVRRRGQEARLRCSPMKGHSHVYWYRQLPEEGLKFMVYLQKENIIDESGMPKERFSAEFPKEGPSILRIQQVVRGDSAAYFCASSPRRDRGHNGYTFGSGTRLTVV.

The chain combines TRBV10-2 with TRBJ2-7, with 12 bases matching TRBD2. The CDR3 is made up of 20 amino acids. CDR1 and CDR2 (germline): WSHSY, SAAADI. J was trimmed by 1 base and V by 0 bases; bases with no gene match: 13. This CDR3 reads CASSESLGSPSGRASYEQYF. The CDR3 DNA reads TGCGCCAGCAGTGAGTCTCTTGGATCCCCTAGCGGGAGGGCGTCCTACGAGCAGTACTTC.

V is TRBV28 and J is TRBJ1-4; D not certain. V gave up 6 bases and J gave up 7 bases, with 9 bases separating them. Germline assignment: CDR1 MDHEN and CDR2 SYDVKM. The CDR3 is 12 amino acids. The CDR3 loop is CASRSRPEKLFF. CDR3 nucleotides: TGTGCCAGCAGGTCCAGGCCTGAAAAACTGTTTTTT. Variable domain in full (rest from reference TRBV28 and TRBJ1-4): DVKVTQSSRYLVKRTGEKVFLECVQDMDHENMFWYRQDPGLGLRLIYFSYDVKMKEKGDIPEGYSVSREKKERFSLILESASTNQTSMYLCASRSRPEKLFFGSGTQLSVL.

This clonotype showed up many times. The CDR3 loop is CASSAPPRGGYNEQFF. Written as DNA, the CDR3 is TGTGCCAGCAGCGCCCCACCAAGGGGAGGGTACAATGAGCAGTTCTTC. This chain joins TRBV9 and TRBJ2-1; 7 nucleotides align to TRBD2. CDR3 length: 16 amino acids. Germline-derived CDR1 and CDR2 are SGDLS and YYNGEE. V was clipped by 3 bases and J by 4 bases; unmatched bases: 10.

Comment on this clonotype: A read error may explain this, as a much larger clone is one base away. The conserved final phenylalanine or tryptophan is absent from the CDR3, which likely points to a read error. The chain combines TRBV12-3 or TRBV12-4 with TRBJ2-2; 10 nucleotides line up with TRBD2. J gave up 7 bases and V 5 bases, and 7 bases lay outside the gene matches. The CDR3 covers 15 residues. In DNA form, the CDR3 reads TGTGCCAGCAGTCCACGGACTAGCGGCCACGGGGAGCTGTTTTCT. Translated, it gives CASSPRTSGHGELFS.

This clonotype was seen only once. Given a much more abundant clone one base away, this may be a read error. The J gene is TRBJ2-7, the V gene TRBV10-3; no firm D call. Looked up from germline, CDR1 is ENHRY and CDR2 is SYGVKD. CDR3 length: 12 residues. V was clipped by 4 bases and J by 1 base, with 5 bases between them. CDR3 sequence reads: CAISGRSYEQYF. In nucleotides, the CDR3 is TGTGCCATCAGTGGGAGATCCTACGAGCAGTACTTC.

This clonotype was seen only a few times. The chain joins TRBV4-1 to TRBJ2-1; possibly TRBD2 for D (6 bases). CDR1 and CDR2 (germline): MGHRA, YSYEKL. The V end was cut by 5 bases, the J end by 8 bases, with 19 bases between. This CDR3 is built from 15 residues. Here the CDR3 reads CASSISGTSVDEQFF. CDR3 nucleotide sequence: TGCGCCAGCAGCATCTCCGGGACTTCAGTCGATGAGCAGTTCTTC.

The chain recombines TRBV19 with TRBJ1-4; TRBD1 is a possible D gene (5 bases). V lost 8 bases and J 8 bases, leaving 15 bases between the germline ends. The CDR3 consists of 13 residues. Germline CDR1 LNHDA, CDR2 SQIVND (reference sequence). The CDR3: CASQGRTLEKLFF. The CDR3 nucleotides are TGTGCCAGTCAGGGACGGACGCTCGAAAAACTGTTTTTT.

This chain joins TRBV28 and TRBJ1-1; D is perhaps TRBD1 (6 bases). The germline gives CDR1 MDHEN, CDR2 SYDVKM. The V gene lost 8 bases and the J gene lost 3 bases, with 16 bases spanning the gap. This CDR3 region has 14 residues. The chain's CDR3 is CASRENRDYTEAFF. CDR3 in DNA: TGTGCCAGCCGAGAGAACAGGGATTACACTGAAGCTTTCTTT.

This clonotype was counted at least ten times. V usage is TRBV7-8 and J usage is TRBJ1-1, with D possibly being TRBD1 (5 bases). Trimming pared 6 bases from V and 3 bases from J, leaving 17 bases between. Germline V gene sequence: CDR1 SGHVS, CDR2 FQNEAQ. The CDR3 length is 15 residues. The DNA of the CDR3 is TGTGCCAGCAGATTATTGGGGGAAGGGTACACTGAAGCTTTCTTT. This encodes CASRLLGEGYTEAFF.

This clonotype appeared a few times. The rearrangement joins TRBV24-1 to TRBJ1-5; no clear D. The V gene's germline CDR1 is KGHDR and CDR2 SFDVKD. Between the trimmed V and J ends, which lost 1 base and 8 bases, there was a span of 11 bases. The CDR3 length is 14 residues. The CDR3 region has the DNA TGTGCCACCAGTGATTTCCGCGAGGGAGAGCCCCAGCATTTT. Protein sequence: CATSDFREGEPQHF.

In its sample, this clonotype was seen a few times. V usage is TRBV19 and J usage is TRBJ2-1, with 10 bases that match TRBD2. CDR1 and CDR2 (germline): LNHDA, SQIVND (reference sequence). This CDR3 is 16 amino acids long. The J segment lost 4 bases and the V segment lost 4 bases, leaving 7 bases of the junction unmatched. The CDR3 is CASSKIAGGSYNEQFF. The CDR3 DNA reads as TGTGCCAGTAGTAAAATAGCGGGAGGTAGTTACAATGAGCAGTTCTTC.

This clonotype was found a few times. V gene TRBV10-3 combines with J gene TRBJ2-4; 11 bases fit TRBD2. Germline assignment: CDR1 ENHRY and CDR2 SYGVKD. This CDR3 is 15 amino acids long. V lost 2 bases, J lost 8 bases, and 5 bases stayed unmatched. CDR3 bases: TGTGCCATCAGTGAGCCAACTAGCGGGAGTTACATTCAGTACTTC. It is translated as CAISEPTSGSYIQYF.